This TCR beta chain derives from a study of control samples from healthy donors and cancer patients. Profiling relied on immunoSEQ multiplex PCR, and the TCRdb table lists in-frame clones only, not all of them. The sample has about 83,000 clones; 91% are singletons. The junction had 11 bases not matched to a gene; V was cut back by 3 bases and J by 6 bases. The germline gives CDR1 KGHSH, CDR2 LQKENI. The CDR3 consists of 16 residues. The receptor was derived from a man aged 25 to 40 in good health. The sample consisted of blood. The V gene is TRBV18, the J gene TRBJ2-1; 7 bases are a match to TRBD1. In DNA, the CDR3 is TGTGCCAGCTCACCTAAGGACAGGAGCCTCGCCAATGAGCAGTTCTTC. Protein product: CASSPKDRSLANEQFF.